One sample yielded the 8 T cell receptor beta chains listed below, sequenced in a study of T cells after posttransplantation cyclophosphamide. TCRdb keeps only in-frame clones here, not all; method: immunoSEQ multiplex PCR. The repertoire holds about 19,000 clones, over 65% seen once, with 25% to 35% in the top ten. Cyclophosphamide on days +3 and +4 followed busulfan-fludarabine conditioning and a marrow graft. The sequences come from PBMCs, collected after an allogeneic stem cell transplant with post-transplant cyclophosphamide. These receptor sequences come from a male patient between 25 and 39 years old who received an allogeneic stem cell transplant from a related donor, was CMV-positive, and had acute GVHD only. Some T cells may originate from the graft donor.

The V and J genes are TRBV11-2 and TRBJ2-1; possibly TRBD2 for D (6 bases). V was clipped by 5 bases and J by 6 bases, with 11 bases between them. Germline V gives CDR1 SGHAT, CDR2 FQNNGV. This CDR3 is 13 amino acids long. CDR3 nucleotide sequence: TGTGCCAGCAGCGACCGACTAGTCAATGAGCAGTTCTTC. It encodes CASSDRLVNEQFF.

CDR3 in DNA: TGTGCCAGCAGTTTAGTAGCGGGGGCCAACTCTGGGGCCAACGTCCTGACTTTC. Protein: CASSLVAGANSGANVLTF. This sequence joins TRBV28 and TRBJ2-6, with 9 bases lining up with TRBD2. Germline CDR1 reads MDHEN; CDR2 reads SYDVKM. This CDR3 contains 18 residues. V shed 2 bases, J shed 0 bases, and the junction held 5 bases outside the gene matches.

The genes are TRBV11-2 and TRBJ2-3; 7 nucleotides line up with TRBD2. This CDR3 region has 18 residues. V dropped 5 bases and J dropped 0; count of bases not matched to a gene: 14. The germline gives CDR1 SGHAT, CDR2 FQNNGV. The CDR3, as DNA: TGTGCCAGCAGCGTGGGGGGGGGAATCGTGGGCAGCACAGATACGCAGTATTTT. Amino acids: CASSVGGGIVGSTDTQYF. Full variable domain (missing parts from reference TRBV11-2 and TRBJ2-3): EAGVAQSPRYKIIEKRQSVAFWCNPISGHATLYWYQQILGQGPKLLIQFQNNGVVDDSQLPKDRFSAERLKGVDSTLKIQPAKLEDSAVYLCASSVGGGIVGSTDTQYFGPGTRLTVL.

Judged by abundance, this clone is medium-sized. The chain has TRBV10-3 and TRBJ1-6; the D is unclear. Trimming cost V 4 bases and J 13 bases, with 14 bases left between them. CDR1 and CDR2 from the germline V gene are ENHRY and SYGVKD. CDR3 length equals 13 residues. The CDR3 sequence is CAISVGGSSPLHF. The CDR3 nucleotides read TGTGCCATCAGTGTTGGCGGCTCATCGCCCCTCCACTTT.

This clone was observed a few times. The chain joins TRBV19 to TRBJ1-3; D is perhaps TRBD1 (6 bases). The ends were cut back, 5 bases at V and 3 bases at J, with 14 bases in the middle. The germline gives CDR1 LNHDA, CDR2 SQIVND (reference sequence). The CDR3 is made up of 15 amino acids. CDR3 region: CASSPGQSRGNTIYF. Here the CDR3 DNA reads TGTGCCAGTAGTCCCGGACAGTCTCGTGGAAACACCATATATTTT.

This clone was seen many times. This chain uses TRBV7-3 with TRBJ2-3; TRBD2 is a possible D gene (6 bases). The CDR3 sequence is 15 residues long. Germline CDR1 and CDR2: SGHTA and FQGTGA. Deletions cut 5 bases from V and 6 bases from J, with 18 bases between. The CDR3 DNA is TGTGCCAGCAGCCCACCGACGGGGGAGAGGGATACGCAGTATTTT. Its translation: CASSPPTGERDTQYF.

The rearrangement uses TRBV2 and TRBJ1-1; 9 bases match TRBD1. The CDR3 covers 13 residues. Trimming cost V 4 bases and J 4 bases; bases outside gene matches: 1. CDR1 SNHLY and CDR2 FYNNEI come from the germline V gene. The CDR3 region is CASSGQGGTEAFF. In DNA form, the CDR3 reads TGTGCCAGCAGTGGACAGGGGGGCACTGAAGCTTTCTTT.

The CDR3 sequence is CASSLIGGETGELFF. The CDR3 DNA sequence: TGTGCCAGCAGCTTAATCGGGGGGGAGACCGGGGAGCTGTTTTTT. The chain employs TRBV7-2 and TRBJ2-2; 8 nucleotides match TRBD2. V dropped 2 bases and J dropped 5; count of bases not matched to a gene: 4. CDR1 SGHTA and CDR2 FQGNSA come from the germline V gene. This CDR3 spans 15 amino acids.